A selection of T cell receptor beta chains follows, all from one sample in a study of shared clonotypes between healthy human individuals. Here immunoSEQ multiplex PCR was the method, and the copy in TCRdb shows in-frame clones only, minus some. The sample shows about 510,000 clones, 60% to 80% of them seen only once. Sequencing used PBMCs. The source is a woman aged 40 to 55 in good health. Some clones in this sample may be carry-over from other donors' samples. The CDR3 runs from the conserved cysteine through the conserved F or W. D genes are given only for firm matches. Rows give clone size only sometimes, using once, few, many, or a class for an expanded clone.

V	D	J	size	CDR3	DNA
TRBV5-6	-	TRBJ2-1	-	CASSLTPSPRYNEQFF	TGTGCCAGCAGCTTAACACCTAGCCCCAGATACAATGAGCAGTTCTTC
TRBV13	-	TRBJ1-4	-	CASSRRGGAGEKLFF	TGTGCCAGCAGCCGCCGCGGGGGGGCAGGCGAAAAACTGTTTTTT
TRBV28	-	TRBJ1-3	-	CASKSGGNTIYF	TGTGCCAGCAAGAGTGGAGGAAACACCATATATTTT
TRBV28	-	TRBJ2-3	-	CASRGSTHVTDTQYF	TGTGCCAGCAGGGGGTCCACCCACGTGACAGATACGCAGTATTTT
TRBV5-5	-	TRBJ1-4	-	CASSAGRQNEKLFF	TGTGCCAGCAGCGCGGGACGGCAGAATGAAAAACTGTTTTTT
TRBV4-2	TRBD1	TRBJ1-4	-	CASSQGTGRALREKLFF	TGTGCCAGCAGCCAGGGGACAGGGAGGGCCCTTAGGGAAAAACTGTTTTTT
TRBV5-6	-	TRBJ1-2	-	CASSPLTRDDPIYTF	TGTGCCAGCAGCCCATTGACAAGGGACGATCCGATCTACACCTTC
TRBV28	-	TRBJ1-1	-	CASKHRVEAFF	TGTGCCAGCAAACACAGGGTTGAAGCTTTCTTT
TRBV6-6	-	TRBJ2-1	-	CASSSGSYNEQFF	TGTGCCAGCAGTAGCGGTTCCTACAATGAGCAGTTCTTC
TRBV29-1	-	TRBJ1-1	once	CSASWMMDTEAFF	TGCAGCGCCTCATGGATGATGGACACTGAAGCTTTCTTT
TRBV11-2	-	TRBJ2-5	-	CASREFQETQYF	TGTGCCAGCAGGGAGTTCCAAGAGACCCAGTACTTC
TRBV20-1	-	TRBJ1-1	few	CSARVTDEAFF	TGCAGTGCTAGAGTAACAGATGAAGCTTTCTTT
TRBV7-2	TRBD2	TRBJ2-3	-	CASSGLAGSTDTQYF	TGTGCCAGCAGCGGACTAGCGGGGAGCACAGATACGCAGTATTTT
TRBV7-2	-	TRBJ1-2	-	CASSPVFRGANYGYTF	TGTGCCAGCAGCCCCGTTTTTCGAGGGGCTAACTATGGCTACACCTTC
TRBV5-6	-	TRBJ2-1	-	CASSSVLSYNEQFF	TGTGCCAGCAGTTCCGTATTGTCCTACAATGAGCAGTTCTTC
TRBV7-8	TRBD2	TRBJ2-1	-	CASSYIRTSGTRGEQFF	TGTGCCAGCAGCTACATAAGGACTAGCGGGACGCGGGGTGAGCAGTTCTTC
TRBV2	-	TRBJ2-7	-	CASSEVGETDYEQYF	TGTGCCAGCAGTGAAGTGGGGGAAACAGACTACGAGCAGTACTTC
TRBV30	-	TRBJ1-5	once	CAWGVDQPQHF	TGTGCCTGGGGGGTAGATCAGCCCCAGCATTTT
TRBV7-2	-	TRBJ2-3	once	CASSFHGVTDTQYF	TGTGCCAGCAGCTTCCATGGAGTCACAGATACGCAGTATTTT
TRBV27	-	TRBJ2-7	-	CASSLWGNSYEQYF	TGTGCCAGCAGTTTATGGGGAAACTCCTACGAGCAGTACTTC
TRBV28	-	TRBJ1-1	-	CASSPTETNTEAFF	TGTGCCAGCAGTCCGACAGAAACGAACACTGAAGCTTTCTTT
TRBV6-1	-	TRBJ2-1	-	CASKEGQGNEQFF	TGTGCCAGCAAGGAGGGCCAGGGAAATGAGCAGTTCTTC
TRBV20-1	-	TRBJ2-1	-	CSASALNEQFF	TGCAGTGCTAGCGCCCTCAATGAGCAGTTCTTC
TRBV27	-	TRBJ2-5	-	CASSIQRGIQETQYF	TGTGCCAGCAGTATACAAAGGGGGATCCAAGAGACCCAGTACTTC
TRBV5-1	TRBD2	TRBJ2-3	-	CASSWGPGLAGMGADTQYF	TGCGCCAGCAGCTGGGGACCGGGACTAGCGGGGATGGGGGCAGATACGCAGTATTTT
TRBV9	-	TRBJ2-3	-	CASSVEGRTDTQYF	TGTGCCAGCAGCGTAGAAGGGCGTACAGATACGCAGTATTTT
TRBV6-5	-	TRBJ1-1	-	CASSHGRGYSTEAFF	TGTGCCAGCAGCCACGGGCGAGGGTATAGTACTGAAGCTTTCTTT
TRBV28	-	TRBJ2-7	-	CASSLRRGSSYEQYF	TGTGCCAGCAGTTTAAGGAGGGGGAGCTCCTACGAGCAGTACTTC
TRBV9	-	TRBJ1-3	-	CASSPRRAHAGNTIYF	TGTGCCAGCAGCCCCCGACGGGCCCACGCTGGAAACACCATATATTTT
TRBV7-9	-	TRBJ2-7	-	CASRDSSSYEQYF	TGTGCCAGCCGGGACTCCAGCTCCTACGAGCAGTACTTC
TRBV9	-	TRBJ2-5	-	CASSERADSQETQYF	TGTGCCAGCAGCGAGCGGGCGGACTCCCAAGAGACCCAGTACTTC
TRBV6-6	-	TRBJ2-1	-	CASCRDSYNEQFF	TGTGCCAGCTGCCGGGATTCCTACAATGAGCAGTTCTTC
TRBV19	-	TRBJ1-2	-	CASSIGGENYGYTF	TGTGCCAGTAGTATCGGGGGGGAGAACTATGGCTACACCTTC
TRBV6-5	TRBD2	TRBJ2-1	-	CASLAGGRGEQFF	TGTGCCAGCTTAGCGGGAGGGCGAGGTGAGCAGTTCTTC
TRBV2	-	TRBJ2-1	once	CASSEDEESSYNEQFF	TGTGCCAGCAGTGAAGATGAGGAAAGCTCCTACAATGAGCAGTTCTTC
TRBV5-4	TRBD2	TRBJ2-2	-	CASSLGEGITGELFF	TGTGCCAGCAGCTTGGGGGAGGGGATCACCGGGGAGCTGTTTTTT
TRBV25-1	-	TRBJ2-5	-	CASSESREQYF	TGTGCCAGCAGTGAATCTCGGGAGCAGTACTTC
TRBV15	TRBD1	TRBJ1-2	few	CATSPGTGGWYGYTF	TGTGCCACCAGCCCAGGGACAGGGGGGTGGTATGGCTACACCTTC
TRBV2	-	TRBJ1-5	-	CASHRSGNSNQPQHF	TGTGCCAGCCATCGATCAGGGAATAGCAATCAGCCCCAGCATTTT
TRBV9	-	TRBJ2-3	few	CASSVAGELNTDTQYF	TGTGCCAGCAGCGTAGCTGGGGAGCTTAACACAGATACGCAGTATTTT
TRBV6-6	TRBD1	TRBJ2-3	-	CASSPRQGAHKDTQYF	TGTGCCAGCAGCCCGAGACAGGGGGCGCATAAAGATACGCAGTATTTT
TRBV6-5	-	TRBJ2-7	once	CASQRAKDSSYEQYF	TGTGCCAGTCAAAGAGCCAAGGATAGCTCCTACGAGCAGTACTTC
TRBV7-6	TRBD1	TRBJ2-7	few	CASSPRTGYEQYF	TGTGCCAGCAGCCCTCGGACAGGCTACGAGCAGTACTTC
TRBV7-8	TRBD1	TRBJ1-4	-	CASSLRGQSEKLFF	TGTGCCAGCAGCTTAAGGGGGCAGAGTGAAAAACTGTTTTTT
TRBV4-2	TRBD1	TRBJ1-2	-	CASSQGTGNYGYTF	TGTGCCAGCAGCCAAGGGACAGGAAACTATGGCTACACCTTC
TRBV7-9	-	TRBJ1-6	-	CASSLGQNNSPLHF	TGTGCCAGCAGCTTGGGACAAAATAATTCACCCCTCCACTTT
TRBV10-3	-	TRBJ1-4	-	CAISSPDTPEKLFF	TGTGCCATCAGTTCTCCAGACACGCCGGAAAAACTGTTTTTT
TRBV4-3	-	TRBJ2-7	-	CASSQGGGAASYEQYF	TGCGCCAGCAGCCAAGGGGGTGGAGCGGCCTCCTACGAGCAGTACTTC
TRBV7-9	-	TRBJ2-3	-	CASSLADPSTDTQYF	TGTGCCAGCAGCTTAGCGGACCCTAGCACAGATACGCAGTATTTT
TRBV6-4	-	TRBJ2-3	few	CASSEQGSHTDTQYF	TGTGCCAGCAGTGAGCAGGGCTCCCACACAGATACGCAGTATTTT
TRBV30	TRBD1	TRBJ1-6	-	CAWSVQSGQNSPLHF	TGTGCCTGGAGTGTACAGTCGGGACAGAATTCACCCCTCCACTTT
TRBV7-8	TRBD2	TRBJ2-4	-	CASSPRLAEAKNIQYF	TGTGCCAGCAGCCCACGACTAGCGGAAGCCAAAAACATTCAGTACTTC
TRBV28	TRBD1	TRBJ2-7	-	CASTPLWDRGKYKQYF	TGTGCCAGCACCCCACTTTGGGACAGGGGCAAATACAAGCAGTACTTC